This T cell receptor (beta chain) came from a study of vaccination effects on CD4 cells after COVID-19. On the study more broadly: Early after vaccination, and again late, three convalescent patients were sampled.

Points on this clone: The antigen is not known.

Data came from immunoSEQ multiplex PCR; TCRdb stores just in-frame clones and leaves some out. The top ten clones hold around 3.5% of a sample with 40,000 to 45,000 clones, 76% of them seen once. The authors isolated CD4+ T cells after more than eight days of culture. Confirmation by PCR established that the person had SARS-CoV-2 infection between March and December 2020. All study participants received two doses of BNT162b2 or mRNA-1273 vaccine. The CDR3 has 14 residues. Deletions cut 9 bases from V and 4 bases from J, with 18 bases between. Germline values: CDR1 LNHDA, CDR2 SQIVND (reference sequence).

The gene calls are TRBV19 and TRBJ1-1; D is possibly TRBD1 (6 bases). The sample here was CD4+ T cells from PBMCs cultured without peptide, taken after COVID-19 vaccination. The origin of this receptor is a human donor who had a prior SARS-CoV-2 infection. The CDR3 region is CASAETGFGTEAFF. The CDR3 DNA reads as TGTGCCAGCGCGGAAACAGGGTTCGGCACTGAAGCTTTCTTT.